The 10 T cell receptor beta chains in this list originate from one sample, sequenced in a study of radiation and T cells in renal cell carcinoma. TCRdb's copy holds only in-frame clones and misses some; the assay was immunoSEQ multiplex PCR. The data show 7,200 or so clones, around 60% seen once. As for treatment: treatment-naive control, cytoreductive nephrectomy. The sequencing here drew on tumor tissue, taken from a patient whose treatment was nephrectomy without radiotherapy. Receptors originate from a woman between 65 and 79 years old with renal cell carcinoma.

The chain links TRBV9 to TRBJ2-7; 9 bases agree with TRBD1. CDR1 and CDR2 from the germline V gene are SGDLS and YYNGEE. There are 14 residues in the CDR3. V dropped 5 bases and J dropped 8; count of bases not matched to a gene: 11. The DNA for the CDR3 is TGTGCCAGCAGTCCCCCGGGACAGGGCGTCAAGCAGTACTTC. Protein product: CASSPPGQGVKQYF.

The chain joins TRBV4-1 to TRBJ2-2, with D maybe TRBD1 (5 bases). The germline V and J ends were trimmed by 1 base and 6 bases, with 18 bases remaining between them. The germline CDR1 and CDR2 sequences are MGHRA and YSYEKL. CDR3 length: 17 residues. This CDR3 reads CASSQVKQGIGPGELFF. The DNA for the CDR3 is TGCGCCAGCAGCCAAGTTAAGCAGGGAATAGGGCCCGGGGAGCTGTTTTTT.

The V and J genes are TRBV2 and TRBJ2-7; TRBD2 matches at 7 bases. CDR1 is SNHLY, CDR2 FYNNEI, per germline. V was clipped by 0 bases and J by 3 bases; unmatched bases: 11. The length of the CDR3 is 17 residues. This chain's CDR3 is CASSEAPWRGLSYEQYF. CDR3 nucleotide sequence: TGTGCCAGCAGTGAAGCCCCCTGGCGGGGGTTGAGCTACGAGCAGTACTTC.

V gene TRBV27 combines with J gene TRBJ2-3, with 10 bases aligning to TRBD2. The CDR3 runs 13 residues. Losses at the gene ends were 7 bases for V and 4 bases for J; bases not matched to a gene: 2. Germline CDR1 MNHEY, CDR2 SMNVEV (reference sequence). CDR3 DNA: TGTGCCAGCAAGCGGGGGGGTGCAGATACGCAGTATTTT. Translated: CASKRGGADTQYF.

The chain is built from TRBV9 and TRBJ2-1; a possible D gene is TRBD1 (5 bases). From germline, CDR1 is SGDLS and CDR2 YYNGEE. CDR3 length: 15 amino acids. The ends were cut back, 0 bases at V and 3 bases at J, with 10 bases in the middle. The CDR3 DNA reads as TGTGCCAGCAGCGTAGAGGCAGGGTTCTACAATGAGCAGTTCTTC. Amino acids: CASSVEAGFYNEQFF.

CDR3 protein: CASGQGLNEQYF. Written as DNA, the CDR3 is TGTGCCAGTGGCCAGGGGTTAAACGAGCAGTACTTC. This chain connects TRBV25-1 to TRBJ2-7, with D perhaps TRBD1 (6 bases). Deletions cut 9 bases from V and 5 bases from J, with 14 bases between. The CDR3 has 12 amino acids. Germline loops: CDR1 MGHDK, CDR2 SYGVNS.

The chain couples TRBV5-5 to TRBJ1-4; D unresolved. Looked up from germline, CDR1 is SGHKS and CDR2 is YYEKEE (reference sequence). CDR3 size: 14 residues. V lost 2 bases to trimming and J lost 5 bases, with 10 bases between them. Written as DNA, the CDR3 is TGTGCCAGCAGCTTTGCGGTGGGGAATGAAAAACTGTTTTTT. It is translated as CASSFAVGNEKLFF.

This sequence joins TRBV10-3 and TRBJ1-2; TRBD1 matches 7 bases. There are 15 residues in the CDR3. The germline V gene encodes CDR1 ENHRY and CDR2 SYGVKD. Losses at the gene ends were 3 bases for V and 6 bases for J; bases not matched to a gene: 10. The CDR3, as DNA: TGTGCCATCAGTGACGACAGGGCTTTTACTCATGGCTACACCTTC. Its translation is CAISDDRAFTHGYTF.

This clone was picked up a small number of times. The chain has TRBV7-8 and TRBJ2-1, with no clear D. This CDR3 spans 13 amino acids. V was pared by 3 bases and J by 3 bases, with 6 bases between. Germline assignment: CDR1 SGHVS and CDR2 FQNEAQ. The CDR3 region has the DNA TGTGCCAGCAGCTTCAGAGGCTACAATGAGCAGTTCTTC. This encodes CASSFRGYNEQFF.

J is TRBJ1-4 and V is TRBV4-3; 9 bases are a match to TRBD1. The V gene end was trimmed by 1 base and the J gene end by 8 bases; junction bases not matched to a gene: 8. The CDR3 covers 16 residues. The germline V gene encodes CDR1 LGHNA and CDR2 YSLEER. For the CDR3, the DNA is TGCGCCAGCAGCCAAGCCACAGGGGGCGCTTGGGAAAAACTGTTTTTT. Protein: CASSQATGGAWEKLFF.